This T cell receptor (beta chain) was observed in a study of blood T cells in healthy people across ages. This CDR3 is 14 amino acids long. Trimming cost V 4 bases and J 6 bases, with 13 bases left between them. CDR1 is SNHLY and CDR2 is FYNNEI in the germline V gene. This clonotype has only a few counts. The second PCR ran roughly 6 to 11 cycles with a sample-barcoded 5' primer and J-beta primers. A single record per CDR3 protein comes from TCRdb applying MiXCR to the 5' RACE reads. This sample has fewer than 950,000 distinct CDR3 sequences, with approximately 55% found just once. The receptor was isolated from a man aged 80 or over in good health. Material: blood. This chain links TRBV2 with TRBJ2-1; D gene uncertain. The CDR3 region has the DNA TGTGCCAGCAGTGTGGGCCCCCCGGGCAATGAGCAGTTCTTC. This encodes CASSVGPPGNEQFF.